These T cell receptor beta chains were read from a single sample in a study of cytomegalovirus exposure and HLA in healthy donors. Sequencing used immunoSEQ multiplex PCR; TCRdb keeps in-frame clones, though not all of them. The sample contains roughly 260,000 clones, about 90% of which appear only once. The specimen was PBMCs. The receptors derive from a woman younger than 30 in good health and CMV-seronegative. The CDR3 runs from the conserved cysteine through the conserved F or W. Each record gives: CDR3 DNA, CDR3 protein, V gene, D gene, clone size, J gene. D genes are given only for firm matches. Expanded clones are given a class, and other clones once, few, many or no size at all.

CDR3nt: TGTGCCAGCAGCCCGGGGGGGGTGAGCACAGATACGCAGTATTTT; CDR3aa: CASSPGGVSTDTQYF; v_gene: TRBV7-6; d_gene: TRBD2; abundance: -; j_gene: TRBJ2-3
CDR3nt: TGTGCCAGCAGTTACTCGCTGACAGGGGGAAACACCATATATTTT; CDR3aa: CASSYSLTGGNTIYF; v_gene: TRBV6-5; d_gene: TRBD1; abundance: -; j_gene: TRBJ1-3
CDR3nt: TGTGCCAGCAGTCCTAAGTCAGGGGCTAGCACAGATACGCAGTATTTT; CDR3aa: CASSPKSGASTDTQYF; v_gene: TRBV5-4; d_gene: -; abundance: -; j_gene: TRBJ2-3
CDR3nt: TGCGCCAGCAGCCAAGATCCCGGGACAGGGCGCGAGCAGTACTTC; CDR3aa: CASSQDPGTGREQYF; v_gene: TRBV4-1; d_gene: TRBD1; abundance: -; j_gene: TRBJ2-7
CDR3nt: TGTGCCAGCAGTGCCGGGACACCAGCACCAGGGACCCAGTACTTC; CDR3aa: CASSAGTPAPGTQYF; v_gene: TRBV27; d_gene: -; abundance: -; j_gene: TRBJ2-5
CDR3nt: TGTGCCAGCAGCCTAACACGGGATAGCAATCAGCCCCAGCATTTT; CDR3aa: CASSLTRDSNQPQHF; v_gene: TRBV7-2; d_gene: -; abundance: -; j_gene: TRBJ1-5
CDR3nt: TGCGCCAGCAGCTTTGCTGAGGAGACCCAGTACTTC; CDR3aa: CASSFAEETQYF; v_gene: TRBV5-1; d_gene: -; abundance: -; j_gene: TRBJ2-5
CDR3nt: TGTGCCAGCCATAGGACAGGGGGGTACACTGAAGCTTTCTTT; CDR3aa: CASHRTGGYTEAFF; v_gene: TRBV27; d_gene: TRBD1; abundance: -; j_gene: TRBJ1-1
CDR3nt: TGCGCCAGCAGCCTGAGCGGGGGGGCCAATGAGCAGTTCTTC; CDR3aa: CASSLSGGANEQFF; v_gene: TRBV4-3; d_gene: TRBD2; abundance: -; j_gene: TRBJ2-1
CDR3nt: TGCGCCAGCAGCTTGGCCAGGGCTTCCTACAATGAGCAGTTCTTC; CDR3aa: CASSLARASYNEQFF; v_gene: TRBV5-1; d_gene: -; abundance: -; j_gene: TRBJ2-1
CDR3nt: TGTGCCAGCAGTGATACTAATAAAGAGACCCAGTACTTC; CDR3aa: CASSDTNKETQYF; v_gene: TRBV25-1; d_gene: -; abundance: -; j_gene: TRBJ2-5
CDR3nt: TGTGCCAGCAGCAATGGACAGATCTACACCTTC; CDR3aa: CASSNGQIYTF; v_gene: TRBV7-2; d_gene: -; abundance: -; j_gene: TRBJ1-2
CDR3nt: TGTGCCAGCAGCTTCCGACAGCCGTATGGCTACACCTTC; CDR3aa: CASSFRQPYGYTF; v_gene: TRBV11-2; d_gene: -; abundance: -; j_gene: TRBJ1-2
CDR3nt: TGTGCCAGCAGTTCCAGGGGGCTGAGGTACACTGAAGCTTTCTTT; CDR3aa: CASSSRGLRYTEAFF; v_gene: TRBV28; d_gene: TRBD1; abundance: -; j_gene: TRBJ1-1
CDR3nt: TGTGCCAGCAGCCCTCCTCGACTAATCACAGATACGCAGTATTTT; CDR3aa: CASSPPRLITDTQYF; v_gene: TRBV11-1; d_gene: -; abundance: -; j_gene: TRBJ2-3
CDR3nt: TGCGCCAGCAGCCAAGGTACAGGCAGGACTGAAGCTTTCTTT; CDR3aa: CASSQGTGRTEAFF; v_gene: TRBV4-1; d_gene: -; abundance: -; j_gene: TRBJ1-1
CDR3nt: TGTGCCAGCAGCCCCCGGGACAGCCCGAATCAGCCCCAGCATTTT; CDR3aa: CASSPRDSPNQPQHF; v_gene: TRBV7-8; d_gene: TRBD1; abundance: -; j_gene: TRBJ1-5
CDR3nt: TGTGCCAGTAGTATAAACAGGGACAACTACAATGAGCAGTTCTTC; CDR3aa: CASSINRDNYNEQFF; v_gene: TRBV19; d_gene: -; abundance: -; j_gene: TRBJ2-1
CDR3nt: TGTGCCAGCAGTGAAAGTACAGGGGTCACCGGGGAGCTGTTTTTT; CDR3aa: CASSESTGVTGELFF; v_gene: TRBV25-1; d_gene: TRBD1; abundance: -; j_gene: TRBJ2-2
CDR3nt: TGTGCCAGCAGCTTAGGCCAGTCCCTCCTGGAGACCCAGTACTTC; CDR3aa: CASSLGQSLLETQYF; v_gene: TRBV7-9; d_gene: -; abundance: -; j_gene: TRBJ2-5
CDR3nt: TGTGCCAGCAGCCCGCGCGGGTGGCTCCAAGAGACCCAGTACTTC; CDR3aa: CASSPRGWLQETQYF; v_gene: TRBV7-9; d_gene: -; abundance: once; j_gene: TRBJ2-5
CDR3nt: TGTGCCAGTAGTATAGGGCTTTACAATGAGCAGTTCTTC; CDR3aa: CASSIGLYNEQFF; v_gene: TRBV19; d_gene: -; abundance: -; j_gene: TRBJ2-1
CDR3nt: TGTGCCAGCAGTTTATTTAGCGGGGGGAGGAACACCGGGGAGCTGTTTTTT; CDR3aa: CASSLFSGGRNTGELFF; v_gene: TRBV27; d_gene: TRBD2; abundance: -; j_gene: TRBJ2-2
CDR3nt: TGTGCCAGCAGCGTAGGACTAGCGGGGGGGAGCACAGATACGCAGTATTTT; CDR3aa: CASSVGLAGGSTDTQYF; v_gene: TRBV9; d_gene: TRBD2; abundance: -; j_gene: TRBJ2-3
CDR3nt: TGTGCCAGCAGTGAAGCGCACAGAAACTATGGCTACACCTTC; CDR3aa: CASSEAHRNYGYTF; v_gene: TRBV6-1; d_gene: -; abundance: -; j_gene: TRBJ1-2
CDR3nt: TGTGCCAGCAGTTTATCCCGGACAGGGGGGGAAAACATTCAGTACTTC; CDR3aa: CASSLSRTGGENIQYF; v_gene: TRBV28; d_gene: TRBD1; abundance: -; j_gene: TRBJ2-4
CDR3nt: TGCGCCAGCAGCCAAGATGACACCTATGGCTACACCTTC; CDR3aa: CASSQDDTYGYTF; v_gene: TRBV4-3; d_gene: -; abundance: -; j_gene: TRBJ1-2
CDR3nt: TGTGCCAGCCTCTCAACCGGGACAGAGAACACCGGGGAGCTGTTTTTT; CDR3aa: CASLSTGTENTGELFF; v_gene: TRBV2; d_gene: TRBD1; abundance: -; j_gene: TRBJ2-2
CDR3nt: TGTGCCAGCAGTCACGCACGGGACAATGAGCAGTTCTTC; CDR3aa: CASSHARDNEQFF; v_gene: TRBV7-2; d_gene: -; abundance: -; j_gene: TRBJ2-1
CDR3nt: TGTGCCACCCGACGGGACAGAAAGAACACTGAAGCTTTCTTT; CDR3aa: CATRRDRKNTEAFF; v_gene: TRBV19; d_gene: TRBD1; abundance: -; j_gene: TRBJ1-1
CDR3nt: TGTGCCAGCAGCTCAGGGGACCTCTACAATGAGCAGTTCTTC; CDR3aa: CASSSGDLYNEQFF; v_gene: TRBV5-5; d_gene: -; abundance: -; j_gene: TRBJ2-1
CDR3nt: TGCGCCAGCAGTGAGGGCCCAGGGCAGAACAATGAGCAGTTCTTC; CDR3aa: CASSEGPGQNNEQFF; v_gene: TRBV10-2; d_gene: -; abundance: -; j_gene: TRBJ2-1
CDR3nt: TGTGCCAGCAGTTTATCCACTGGGGGCGAGCAGTTCTTC; CDR3aa: CASSLSTGGEQFF; v_gene: TRBV27; d_gene: -; abundance: -; j_gene: TRBJ2-1
CDR3nt: TGTGCCAGCAGCCCCGGACAGCCTTTCGAAAAACTGTTTTTT; CDR3aa: CASSPGQPFEKLFF; v_gene: TRBV6-5; d_gene: -; abundance: -; j_gene: TRBJ1-4
CDR3nt: TGCGCCAGCAGCTTGGACAGAAACTATGGCTACACCTTC; CDR3aa: CASSLDRNYGYTF; v_gene: TRBV5-1; d_gene: -; abundance: -; j_gene: TRBJ1-2
CDR3nt: TGTGCCAGTTACAATAATTCACCCCTCCACTTT; CDR3aa: CASYNNSPLHF; v_gene: TRBV19; d_gene: -; abundance: few; j_gene: TRBJ1-6
CDR3nt: TGTGCCAGCAGCTTAGATCGGGGCGGGGGGATACAAGAGACCCAGTACTTC; CDR3aa: CASSLDRGGGIQETQYF; v_gene: TRBV11-2; d_gene: TRBD2; abundance: -; j_gene: TRBJ2-5